Listed below are T cell receptor beta chains from one sample, sequenced in a study of T cells in Graves' hyperthyroidism and ophthalmopathy. TCRdb analysed the multiplex PCR reads with MiXCR anew, one entry per CDR3 protein. The table lists 490,000 or so distinct CDR3 sequences, around 43% of them singletons, with around 47% in the top ten. Sequenced material: peripheral blood or thyroid tissue (not recorded which). These receptors came from an adult woman with Graves' disease, either hyperthyroidism or ophthalmopathy (not recorded which). CDR3s include the opening cysteine and the closing phenylalanine or tryptophan. A D gene is named only where the DNA matches it firmly.

cdr3_length d_call j_call v_call cdr3_aa
14 NA TRBJ1-4 TRBV7-6 CASTPGQLNEKLFF
17 TRBD1 TRBJ2-5 TRBV27 CASTLDPGGQHKETQYF
12 NA TRBJ1-2 TRBV6-1 CAILEGGNGYTF
13 TRBD1 TRBJ2-3 TRBV29-1 CSVRQGNTDTQYF
14 NA TRBJ2-7 TRBV29-1 CSVVGRGGAYEQYF
14 NA TRBJ1-1 TRBV19 CASARTGLITEAFF
17 TRBD1 TRBJ2-5 TRBV7-9 CASSPKTTGGYQETQYF
14 NA TRBJ2-7 TRBV10-3 CATRPDGGPYEQYF
14 NA TRBJ1-1 TRBV10-3 CASKRGAENTEAFF
15 TRBD1 TRBJ1-5 TRBV20-1 CSADPGDRGYQPQHF
12 NA TRBJ2-2 TRBV9 CASRGLPGELFF
12 TRBD1 TRBJ1-4 TRBV29-1 CSVGTGIEKLFF
13 NA TRBJ2-7 TRBV5-5 CASSLDSLYEQYF
15 TRBD1 TRBJ2-7 TRBV4-2 CASSQVGTGVAEQYF
13 NA TRBJ1-5 TRBV7-2 CASSSRRGQPQHF
14 NA TRBJ2-7 TRBV7-8 CASSLGSGRDEQYF
15 TRBD2 TRBJ2-2 TRBV5-1 CASGLAVSPTGELFF
14 NA TRBJ1-5 TRBV12-3/TRBV12-4 CASSLDTGHGPQHF
14 NA TRBJ2-5 TRBV20-1 CSAGEGGGIETQYF
14 NA TRBJ1-1 TRBV29-1 CSVGQNTGGTEAFF